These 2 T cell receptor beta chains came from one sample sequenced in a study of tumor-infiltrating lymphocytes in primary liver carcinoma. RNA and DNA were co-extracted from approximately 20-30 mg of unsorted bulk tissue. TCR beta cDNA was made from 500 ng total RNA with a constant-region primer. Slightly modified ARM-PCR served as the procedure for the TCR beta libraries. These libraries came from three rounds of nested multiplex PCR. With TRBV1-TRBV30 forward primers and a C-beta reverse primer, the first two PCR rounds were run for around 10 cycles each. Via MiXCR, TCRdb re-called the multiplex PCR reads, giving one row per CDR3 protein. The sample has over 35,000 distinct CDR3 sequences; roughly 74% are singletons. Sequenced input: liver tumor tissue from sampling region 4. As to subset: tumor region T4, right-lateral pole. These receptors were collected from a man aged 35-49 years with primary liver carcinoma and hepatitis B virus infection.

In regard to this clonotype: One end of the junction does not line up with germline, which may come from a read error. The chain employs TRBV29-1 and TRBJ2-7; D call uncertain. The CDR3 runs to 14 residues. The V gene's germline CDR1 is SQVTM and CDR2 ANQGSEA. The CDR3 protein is CSVRTAQTSYEQYF. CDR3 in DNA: TGCAGCGTTAGGACGGCTCAAACGTCATACGAGCAGTATTTC.

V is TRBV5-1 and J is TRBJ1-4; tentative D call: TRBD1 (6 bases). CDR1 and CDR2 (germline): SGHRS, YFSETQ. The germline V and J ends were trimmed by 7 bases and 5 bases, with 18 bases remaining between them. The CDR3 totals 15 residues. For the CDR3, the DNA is TGCGCCAGCGGTGACACAGGGCCCCGAAATGAAAAACTGTTTTTT. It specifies CASGDTGPRNEKLFF.